This paragraph reports one T cell receptor beta chain. What it recognizes is unknown. The data derive from a study of cytomegalovirus exposure and HLA in healthy donors. The PCR ran on 60 Vbeta and 13 Jbeta primers. Measured with immunoSEQ multiplex PCR; TCRdb has only the in-frame clones, and not every one. The sample consists of about 40,000 clones, around 68% of them appearing once. Study results and caveats: Researchers reported in a later analysis that a missense DCLRE1C variant was tied to TCR beta V- and J-gene trimming. The dataset shows that most TCR sequences were rare, while some public TCRs occurred in many donors.

The CDR3 extends over 17 amino acids. Germline-derived CDR1 and CDR2 are SGHRS and YFSETQ. Trimming cost V 1 base and J 0 bases, with 17 bases left between them. The sample taken for sequencing was PBMCs. The origin of this receptor is a man aged 35-49 years in good health and CMV-seronegative. This sequence joins TRBV5-1 and TRBJ2-7, with D perhaps matching TRBD1 (6 bases). DNA of the CDR3: TGCGCCAGCAGCTTGCCCGAAGGACTCAGGGGCTCCTACGAGCAGTACTTC. This translates into CASSLPEGLRGSYEQYF.